This TCR beta chain appears in the sequencing data of a study of T cell responses to AZD1222 COVID-19 vaccine. Concerning this clone itself: What it recognizes is unknown.

Only in-frame clones appear in the TCRdb table, and some are missing; sequencing was by immunoSEQ multiplex PCR. The sample lists 100,000 or so clones; about 89% were seen once. General study points: Vaccination with two AZD1222 doses was followed by a rise in Spike-specific TCR breadth and depth. The donor cohort was predominantly white British with a female majority, and clonal diversity may have been underestimated. Recipients of AZD1222 seropositive at baseline numbered only 6 or 7.

The source was peripheral blood, collected on day 0 of AZD1222 vaccination. This clonotype was sampled from an adult in good health.

CDR3: CAIGDKSSSYNEQFF. For the CDR3, the DNA is TGTGCCATCGGGGATAAGAGCAGCTCCTACAATGAGCAGTTCTTC. This rearrangement joins TRBV24-1 to TRBJ2-1, with D possibly being TRBD2 (5 bases). This CDR3 contains 15 residues. V lost 11 bases and J lost 0, with 16 bases in between. Looked up from germline, CDR1 is KGHDR and CDR2 is SFDVKD.